Following are 20 T cell receptor beta chains from one sample sequenced in a study of cytomegalovirus exposure and HLA in healthy donors. PCR involved 60 Vbeta and 13 Jbeta primers. Sequenced by immunoSEQ multiplex PCR; TCRdb stores in-frame clones only, minus some. In the table there are about 130,000 clones, 85% of which are singletons. Sequencing input: PBMCs. All receptors derive from a young woman in good health and CMV-seropositive.

The chain has TRBV6-5 and TRBJ2-5; 12 nucleotides match TRBD1. Germline CDR1 MNHEY, CDR2 SVGAGI. V shed 0 bases, J shed 5 bases, and the junction held 1 base outside the gene matches. CDR3 length equals 15 residues. CDR3 nucleotides: TGTGCCAGCAGTTACTCAGGGACAGGGGGCGAGACCCAGTACTTC. Encoded protein: CASSYSGTGGETQYF.

The V gene is TRBV5-1, the J gene TRBJ2-1, with D hard to call. V was trimmed by 0 bases and J by 5 bases, leaving 3 bases between them. The V gene's germline CDR1 is SGHRS and CDR2 YFSETQ. The length of the CDR3 is 12 residues. The CDR3 sequence: CASSLADNEQFF. The DNA for the CDR3 is TGCGCCAGCAGCTTGGCCGACAATGAGCAGTTCTTC.

The chain couples TRBV6-5 to TRBJ1-2; a possible D gene is TRBD1 (5 bases). The better agreement between TRBJ2-6 and the DNA end casts doubt on the J call. Looked up from germline, CDR1 is MNHEY and CDR2 is SVGAGI. The CDR3 runs to 11 residues. The DNA of the CDR3 is TGTGCCAGCAGCCCCGGACAATCACTGACTTTC. Protein product: CASSPGQSLTF.

The chain recombines TRBV9 with TRBJ2-7; 7 bases are a match to TRBD2. CDR1 and CDR2 (germline): SGDLS, YYNGEE. With 4 bases clipped from V and 4 bases from J, the junction kept 11 bases outside the gene matches. CDR3 size: 15 residues. The CDR3, as DNA: TGTGCCAGCAGCTTGGGGGGGGAGGGCCGGTACGAGCAGTACTTC. This sequence encodes CASSLGGEGRYEQYF.

The chain combines TRBV5-1 with TRBJ1-1; 7 bases are shared with TRBD1. The CDR3 extends over 12 amino acids. Per germline, CDR1 SGHRS and CDR2 YFSETQ. Trimming cost V 2 bases and J 13 bases; bases outside gene matches: 8. CDR3 coding DNA: TGCGCCAGCAGCTTAGGAGGGGGCGATGGTTTCTTT. It specifies CASSLGGGDGFF.

The rearrangement links TRBV30 to TRBJ1-6; tentatively, D is TRBD1 (6 bases). The V gene's germline CDR1 is GTSNPN and CDR2 SVGIG (reference sequence). There are 14 residues in the CDR3. The V end was cut by 4 bases, the J end by 7 bases, with 14 bases between. This CDR3 is CAWTLLGANSPLHF. The CDR3 DNA reads TGTGCCTGGACCCTACTGGGGGCCAATTCACCCCTCCACTTT.

This clone was recorded once. The V and J genes are TRBV7-9 and TRBJ1-1; no clear D gene. V lost 1 base and J lost 5, with 14 bases in between. CDR3 length: 15 amino acids. The germline V gene has CDR1 SEHNR and CDR2 FQNEAQ (reference sequence). The CDR3 region is CASSLEGLKRTEAFF. DNA of the CDR3: TGTGCCAGCAGCTTAGAAGGCCTCAAGCGAACTGAAGCTTTCTTT.

This chain connects TRBV27 to TRBJ2-7; 7 nucleotides agree with TRBD1. The CDR3 has 12 amino acids. Per germline, CDR1 MNHEY and CDR2 SMNVEV (reference sequence). Unmatched junction bases numbered 1, after V lost 2 bases and J lost 6 bases. CDR3 in DNA: TGTGCCAGCAGTTTACCAGGGGGCGAGCAGTACTTC. It yields the protein CASSLPGGEQYF.

This chain uses TRBV5-1 with TRBJ2-3, with 10 bases identical to TRBD1. Germline V lookup: CDR1 SGHRS, CDR2 YFSETQ. V trimming: 8 bases; J trimming: 5 bases; junction bases outside the gene matches: 8. The CDR3 totals 14 residues. The CDR3 here is CASRTGGLEDTQYF. For the CDR3, the DNA is TGCGCCAGTCGGACAGGGGGGCTGGAAGATACGCAGTATTTT.

The chain is built from TRBV28 and TRBJ1-1; possible D gene TRBD1, 6 bases. Germline V gene sequence: CDR1 MDHEN, CDR2 SYDVKM. The CDR3 covers 14 residues. Trimming shortened V by 3 bases and J by 4 bases, and 12 bases separated the two germline ends. CDR3 nucleotides: TGTGCCAGCAGTTTTTTAGGGGGAAGCACTGAAGCTTTCTTT. Translation: CASSFLGGSTEAFF.

The chain recombines TRBV7-9 with TRBJ2-3; the match to TRBD1 covers 9 bases. Germline CDR1 reads SEHNR; CDR2 reads FQNEAQ (reference sequence). V shed 8 bases, J shed 2 bases, and the junction held 5 bases outside the gene matches. The CDR3 is made up of 14 amino acids. This CDR3 is CASQGQGPTDTQYF. The CDR3 nucleotides are TGTGCCAGCCAAGGACAGGGGCCCACAGATACGCAGTATTTT.

This chain connects TRBV19 to TRBJ1-2; 8 positions match TRBD1. Germline lookup yields CDR1 LNHDA and CDR2 SQIVND (reference sequence). This CDR3 has 15 amino acids. Trimming at V came to 6 bases and at J to 4 bases, leaving 10 bases not matched to a gene. CDR3 DNA: TGTGCCAGTAGCCACCCAGGGGGCGCGGGCTATGGCTACACCTTC. It codes for CASSHPGGAGYGYTF.

This clone was observed a single time. The V call is TRBV7-9, the J call TRBJ1-3, with D possibly matching TRBD1 (6 bases). Germline V CDR1 and CDR2: SEHNR, FQNEAQ (reference sequence). The CDR3 runs to 15 residues. V was shortened by 5 bases and J by 2 bases, with 13 bases between the two germline ends. The CDR3 DNA follows: TGTGCCAGCAGCCCCCCTGGGACAACTGGAAACACCATATATTTT. Protein product: CASSPPGTTGNTIYF.

Points on this clone: One junction end does not reproduce the germline sequence, and a read error may be involved. The rearrangement links TRBV4-1 to TRBJ1-1, with D maybe TRBD1 (6 bases). This CDR3 spans 13 amino acids. CDR1 is MGHRA and CDR2 is YSYEKL in the germline V gene. Here the CDR3 DNA reads TGCGCCAGCAGCCAGCGTACAGGGTTTGAAGCTCTCTTT. This sequence encodes CASSQRTGFEALF.

The CDR3 coding sequence is TGTGCCAGCAGTTTAACCGCCCGGGAGCAGTACTTC. Its protein product is CASSLTAREQYF. The rearrangement joins TRBV28 to TRBJ2-7, with D uncertain. Germline CDR1 is MDHEN and CDR2 is SYDVKM. Trimming removed 2 bases from V and 7 bases from J, with 9 bases in between. The CDR3 has 12 amino acids. Based on the CDR3 plus reference TRBV28 and TRBJ2-7, the full variable domain is DVKVTQSSRYLVKRTGEKVFLECVQDMDHENMFWYRQDPGLGLRLIYFSYDVKMKEKGDIPEGYSVSREKKERFSLILESASTNQTSMYLCASSLTAREQYFGPGTRLTVT.

V is TRBV10-3 and J is TRBJ2-5; TRBD1 might be the D (5 bases). Deletions cut 0 bases from V and 5 bases from J, with 10 bases between. The CDR3 is 14 residues long. CDR1 and CDR2 (germline): ENHRY, SYGVKD. CDR3 nucleotide sequence: TGTGCCATCAGTGAGTCGACGGCAGGGGAGACCCAGTACTTC. Residues: CAISESTAGETQYF.

The CDR3 reads CAWASMETQYF. CDR3 nucleotides: TGTGCCTGGGCGAGCATGGAGACCCAGTACTTC. J is TRBJ2-5 and V is TRBV30; D unclear. Germline CDR1 reads GTSNPN; CDR2 reads SVGIG (reference sequence). V was shortened by 5 bases and J by 5 bases, with 9 bases between the two germline ends. This CDR3 is built from 11 residues.

This clone was detected only a few times. The chain recombines TRBV6-5 with TRBJ2-7; maybe TRBD1 (5 bases). CDR3 length: 11 residues. The germline gives CDR1 MNHEY, CDR2 SVGAGI. The V end lost 8 bases, the J end lost 3 bases, and 8 bases lay between the germline ends. The CDR3 region is CASGQGYEQYF. In DNA form, the CDR3 reads TGTGCCAGCGGGCAGGGCTACGAGCAGTACTTC.

This chain links TRBV7-9 with TRBJ1-6; TRBD1 might be the D (6 bases). The V end was cut by 8 bases, the J end by 7 bases, with 27 bases between. The CDR3 is 18 amino acids. CDR1 and CDR2 (germline): SEHNR, FQNEAQ (reference sequence). The CDR3 reads CASSLGAGIPPGNSPLHF. The CDR3 nucleotides are TGTGCCAGCTCCCTGGGGGCAGGGATCCCACCTGGGAATTCACCCCTCCACTTT. Complete variable domain (other parts from reference TRBV7-9 and TRBJ1-6): DTGVSQNPRHKITKRGQNVTFRCDPISEHNRLYWYRQTLGQGPEFLTYFQNEAQLEKSRLLSDRFSAERPKGSFSTLEIQRTEQGDSAMYLCASSLGAGIPPGNSPLHFGNGTRLTVT.

The chain uses TRBV7-3 and TRBJ1-3; unclear D gene. The V gene's germline CDR1 is SGHTA and CDR2 FQGTGA. The V end was cut by 0 bases, the J end by 0 bases, with 9 bases between. This CDR3 spans 16 amino acids. The CDR3, as DNA: TGTGCCAGCAGCTTAACCTCCCTTCTCTCTGGAAACACCATATATTTT. As protein: CASSLTSLLSGNTIYF.